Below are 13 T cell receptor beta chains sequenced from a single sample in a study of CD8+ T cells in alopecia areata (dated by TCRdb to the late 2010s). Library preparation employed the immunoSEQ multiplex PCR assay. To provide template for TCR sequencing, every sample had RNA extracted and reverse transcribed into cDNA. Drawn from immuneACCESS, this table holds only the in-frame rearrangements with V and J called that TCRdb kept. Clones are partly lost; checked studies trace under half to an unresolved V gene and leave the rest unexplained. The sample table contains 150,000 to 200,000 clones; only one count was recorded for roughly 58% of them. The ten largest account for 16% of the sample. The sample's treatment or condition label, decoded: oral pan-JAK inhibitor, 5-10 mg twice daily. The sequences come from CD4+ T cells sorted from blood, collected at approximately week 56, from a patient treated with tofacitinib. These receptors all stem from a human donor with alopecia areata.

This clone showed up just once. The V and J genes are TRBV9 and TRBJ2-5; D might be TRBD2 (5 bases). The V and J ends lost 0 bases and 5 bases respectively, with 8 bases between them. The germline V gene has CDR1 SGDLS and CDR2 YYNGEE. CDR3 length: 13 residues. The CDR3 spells CASSVGLAETQYF. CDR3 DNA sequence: TGTGCCAGCAGCGTAGGTTTAGCGGAGACCCAGTACTTC.

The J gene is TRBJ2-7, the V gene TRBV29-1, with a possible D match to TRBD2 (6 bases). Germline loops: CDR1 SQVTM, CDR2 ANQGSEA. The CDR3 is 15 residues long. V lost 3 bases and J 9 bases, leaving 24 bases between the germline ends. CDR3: CSVDESPGRPIVQYF. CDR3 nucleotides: TGCAGCGTTGATGAGTCTCCGGGGAGGCCGATAGTGCAGTACTTC.

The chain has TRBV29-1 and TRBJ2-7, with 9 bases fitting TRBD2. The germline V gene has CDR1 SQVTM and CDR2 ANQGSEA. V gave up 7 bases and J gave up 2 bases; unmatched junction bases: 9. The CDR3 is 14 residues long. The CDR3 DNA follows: TGCAGCGCCAAAGGTGCTAGCGGGACCTACGAGCAGTACTTC. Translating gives CSAKGASGTYEQYF.

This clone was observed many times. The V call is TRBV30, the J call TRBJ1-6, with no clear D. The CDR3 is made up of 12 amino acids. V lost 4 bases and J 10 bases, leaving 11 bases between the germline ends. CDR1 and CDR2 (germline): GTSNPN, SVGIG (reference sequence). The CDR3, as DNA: TGTGCCTGGAATCAGGTGGCCTCACCCCTCCACTTT. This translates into CAWNQVASPLHF.

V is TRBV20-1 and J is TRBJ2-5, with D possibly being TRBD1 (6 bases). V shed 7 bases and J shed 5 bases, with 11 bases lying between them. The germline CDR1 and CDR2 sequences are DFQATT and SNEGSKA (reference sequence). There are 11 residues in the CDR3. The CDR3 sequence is CSGQRGETQYF. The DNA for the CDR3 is TGCAGTGGTCAGAGGGGGGAGACCCAGTACTTC.

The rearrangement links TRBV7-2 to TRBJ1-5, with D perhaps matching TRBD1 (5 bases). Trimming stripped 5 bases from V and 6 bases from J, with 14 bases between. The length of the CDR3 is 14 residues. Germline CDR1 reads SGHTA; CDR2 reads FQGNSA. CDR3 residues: CASSQRGGGQPQHF. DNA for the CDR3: TGTGCCAGCAGCCAGAGGGGCGGCGGTCAGCCCCAGCATTTT.

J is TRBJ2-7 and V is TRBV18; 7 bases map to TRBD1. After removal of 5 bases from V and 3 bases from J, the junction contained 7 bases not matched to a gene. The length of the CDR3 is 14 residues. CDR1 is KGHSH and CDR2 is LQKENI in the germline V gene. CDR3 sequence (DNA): TGTGCCAGCTCATCCGGACAGGTTTTCTACGAGCAGTACTTC. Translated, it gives CASSSGQVFYEQYF.

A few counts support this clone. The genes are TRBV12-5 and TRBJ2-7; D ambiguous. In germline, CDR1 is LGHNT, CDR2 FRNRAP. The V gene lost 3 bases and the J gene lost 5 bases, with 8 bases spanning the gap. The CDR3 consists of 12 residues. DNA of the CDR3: TGTGCTAGTGGTTTTCCTCGCAACGAGCAGTACTTC. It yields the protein CASGFPRNEQYF. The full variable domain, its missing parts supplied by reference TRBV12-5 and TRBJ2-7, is DARVTQTPRHKVTEMGQEVTMRCQPILGHNTVFWYRQTMMQGLELLAYFRNRAPLDDSGMPKDRFSAEMPDATLATLKIQPSEPRDSAVYFCASGFPRNEQYFGPGTRLTVT.

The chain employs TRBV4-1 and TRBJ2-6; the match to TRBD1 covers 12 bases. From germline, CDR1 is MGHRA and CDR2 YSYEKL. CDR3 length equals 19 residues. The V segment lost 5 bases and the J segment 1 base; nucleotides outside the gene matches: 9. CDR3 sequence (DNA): TGCGCCAGCAGCTTTCGCGGGACAGGGGGCTATTCTGGGGCCAACGTCCTGACTTTC. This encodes CASSFRGTGGYSGANVLTF.

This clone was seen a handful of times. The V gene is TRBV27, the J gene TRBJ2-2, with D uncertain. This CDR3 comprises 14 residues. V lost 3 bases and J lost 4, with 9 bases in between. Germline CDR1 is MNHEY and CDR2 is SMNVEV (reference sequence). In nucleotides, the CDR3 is TGTGCCAGCAGTTTCAGGAAAGGCACCGGGGAGCTGTTTTTT. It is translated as CASSFRKGTGELFF.

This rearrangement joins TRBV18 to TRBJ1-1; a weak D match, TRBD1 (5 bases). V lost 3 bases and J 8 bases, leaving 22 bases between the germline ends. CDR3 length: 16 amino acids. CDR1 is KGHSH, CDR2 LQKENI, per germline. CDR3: CASSPRGFPEQDEAFF. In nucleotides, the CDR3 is TGTGCCAGCTCACCGAGGGGTTTCCCTGAACAAGACGAAGCTTTCTTT.

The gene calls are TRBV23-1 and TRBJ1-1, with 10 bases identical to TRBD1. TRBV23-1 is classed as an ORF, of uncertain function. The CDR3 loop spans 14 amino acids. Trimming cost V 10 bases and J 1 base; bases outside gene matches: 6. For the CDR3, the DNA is TGCGCCAACCCAAGACAGGGGGCGAACACTGAAGCTTTCTTT. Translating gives CANPRQGANTEAFF.

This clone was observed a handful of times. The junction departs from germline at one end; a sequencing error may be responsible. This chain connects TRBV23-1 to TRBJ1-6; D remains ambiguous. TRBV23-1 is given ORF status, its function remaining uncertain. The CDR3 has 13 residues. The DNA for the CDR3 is TGCGCCAGCCGTCAGTGCTATAATTCACCCCTCCACTTT. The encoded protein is CASRQCYNSPLHF.